Following are 25 T cell receptor beta chains from one sample sequenced in a study of vaccination and CD4 T cells after COVID-19. No antigen has been assigned to these receptors. Documented treatment: roughly 10-day PBMC culture with coronavirus spike peptide pools or control peptides (ViraFEST assay). Sequence data for DNA of cultured CD4+ T cells were generated by the Oncomine TCR Beta short-read assay. TCRdb ran MiXCR on the PCR reads and lists one entry per CDR3 protein. This table has around 19,000 distinct CDR3 sequences, approximately 40% appearing once. This specimen was CD4+ T cells from blood, cultured in vitro, taken before SARS-CoV-2 vaccination. The receptor source for this set is a human donor who received a COVID-19 vaccine.

This chain uses TRBV6-1 with TRBJ2-3, with 11 positions matching TRBD2. V trimming: 6 bases; J trimming: 5 bases; junction bases outside the gene matches: 10. This CDR3 spans 16 amino acids. Germline lookup yields CDR1 MNHNS and CDR2 SASEGT. This CDR3 reads CASRDVAGGPGDTQYF. In nucleotides, the CDR3 is TGTGCCAGCAGGGACGTAGCGGGGGGGCCCGGAGATACGCAGTATTTT.

This clonotype was seen more than once but under ten times. The rearrangement joins TRBV7-2 to TRBJ2-2, with TRBD2 identical over 10 bases. The CDR3 sequence is 19 residues long. Per the germline V gene, CDR1 is SGHTA and CDR2 is FQGNSA. Germline trimming cut 4 bases from V and 0 bases from J; bases unmatched to any gene: 11. The CDR3 sequence: CASSSRIAGGSTNTGELFF. The CDR3 DNA sequence: TGTGCCAGCAGCTCCCGGATAGCGGGGGGTTCAACGAACACCGGGGAGCTGTTTTTT.

This clonotype was detected only a few times. This chain connects TRBV24-1 to TRBJ2-5; TRBD1 matches at 10 bases. Germline values: CDR1 KGHDR, CDR2 SFDVKD. The CDR3 spans 14 residues. The V segment lost 4 bases and the J segment 4 bases; nucleotides outside the gene matches: 2. The chain's CDR3 is CATSDDRGRETQYF. CDR3 nucleotide sequence: TGTGCCACCAGTGACGACAGGGGGCGAGAGACCCAGTACTTC.

This clonotype came up a few times. J is TRBJ2-3 and V is TRBV30, with 11 nucleotides matching TRBD2. The CDR3 spans 15 residues. The V gene end was trimmed by 0 bases and the J gene end by 5 bases; junction bases not matched to a gene: 4. The germline gives CDR1 GTSNPN, CDR2 SVGIG (reference sequence). The CDR3 region is CAWSVRLAGGDTQYF. The DNA for the CDR3 is TGTGCCTGGAGTGTAAGGCTAGCGGGGGGAGATACGCAGTATTTT. The whole variable domain, filled in from reference TRBV30 and TRBJ2-3, reads SQTIHQWPATLVQPVGSPLSLECTVEGTSNPNLYWYRQAAGRGLQLLFYSVGIGQISSEVPQNLSASRPQDRQFILSSKKLLLSDSGFYLCAWSVRLAGGDTQYFGPGTRLTVL.

As DNA, the CDR3 is TGTGCCAGCAGCTTGGCCGGGGGTCAGCCCCAGCATTTT. This codes for CASSLAGGQPQHF. The chain is built from TRBV5-4 and TRBJ1-5, with D possibly TRBD1 on 5 matching bases. Trimming removed 0 bases from V and 6 bases from J, with 7 bases in between. The V gene's germline CDR1 is SGHNT and CDR2 YYREEE (reference sequence). The CDR3 loop spans 13 amino acids.

The chain is built from TRBV6-5 and TRBJ2-1; 7 positions agree with TRBD1. The CDR3 spans 14 residues. The germline V gene encodes CDR1 MNHEY and CDR2 SVGAGI. The ends lost 4 bases at V and 7 bases at J; junction bases unmatched: 7. The CDR3 region is CASSFGQVGNEQFF. CDR3 DNA sequence: TGTGCCAGCAGTTTCGGACAGGTTGGGAATGAGCAGTTCTTC.

This rearrangement joins TRBV20-1 to TRBJ1-1; possibly TRBD1 for D (6 bases). The CDR3 has 13 residues. Trimming pared 8 bases from V and 4 bases from J, leaving 17 bases between. Germline lookup yields CDR1 DFQATT and CDR2 SNEGSKA (reference sequence). The CDR3 DNA is TGCAGTACTGGGGGCGGGGACGGCACTGAAGCTTTCTTT. Translating gives CSTGGGDGTEAFF.

The gene calls are TRBV19 and TRBJ2-1; weak D call: TRBD1 (5 bases). The CDR3 has 16 residues. The V end was cut by 5 bases, the J end by 5 bases, with 19 bases between. The germline V gene has CDR1 LNHDA and CDR2 SQIVND (reference sequence). The CDR3 coding sequence is TGTGCCAGTAGTCGATGGGGCAGGGCCTCGGACAATGAGCAGTTCTTC. Encoded protein: CASSRWGRASDNEQFF.

This clonotype was recorded a few times. The rearrangement joins TRBV6-1 to TRBJ2-2, with 7 bases fitting TRBD2. V trimming: 6 bases; J trimming: 7 bases; junction bases outside the gene matches: 5. The germline V gene encodes CDR1 MNHNS and CDR2 SASEGT. The CDR3 loop spans 13 amino acids. The CDR3 bases are TGTGCCAGCAGGGCGGAGCGGGGCGGGGAGCTGTTTTTT. This sequence encodes CASRAERGGELFF.

This clonotype turned up a few times. The rearrangement links TRBV6-1 to TRBJ2-3, with no clear D. The CDR3 runs to 16 residues. The V gene's germline CDR1 is MNHNS and CDR2 SASEGT. The ends were cut back, 4 bases at V and 5 bases at J, with 19 bases in the middle. This CDR3 reads CASSGQSMGGGDTQYF. The DNA for the CDR3 is TGTGCCAGCAGTGGACAAAGTATGGGCGGTGGAGATACGCAGTATTTT.

A few counts support this clonotype. This rearrangement joins TRBV20-1 to TRBJ1-5; D is unclear. From germline, CDR1 is DFQATT and CDR2 SNEGSKA (reference sequence). V was trimmed by 1 base and J by 5 bases, leaving 9 bases between them. The CDR3 covers 13 residues. In nucleotides, the CDR3 is TGCAGTGCTAGAGGGACGTACGATCAGCCCCAGCATTTT. As protein: CSARGTYDQPQHF.

The gene calls are TRBV10-1 and TRBJ2-3; 8 bases match TRBD2. The CDR3 contains 15 residues. V was pared by 3 bases and J by 1 base, with 3 bases of the junction left unmatched. Germline V CDR1 and CDR2: WNHNN, SYGVQD (reference sequence). The CDR3 nucleotides are TGCGCCAGCAGTGAAACTAGCGGACGCACAGATACGCAGTATTTT. It codes for CASSETSGRTDTQYF.

CDR3 sequence: CASSLGRAYEQYF. Written as DNA, the CDR3 is TGTGCCAGCAGCTTAGGACGGGCCTACGAGCAGTACTTC. V gene TRBV11-3 combines with J gene TRBJ2-7, with D hard to call. Trimming took 1 base from V and 2 from J, leaving 6 bases between them. This CDR3 region has 13 residues. Germline V CDR1 and CDR2: SGHNT, YENEEA.

There are a few counts of this clonotype. J is TRBJ1-2 and V is TRBV6-1, with 9 bases aligning to TRBD1. The junction had 3 bases not matched to a gene; V was cut back by 1 base and J by 3 bases. The CDR3 is 15 residues long. Germline V lookup: CDR1 MNHNS, CDR2 SASEGT. CDR3 residues: CASSEGTGGDYGYTF. The CDR3 nucleotides are TGTGCCAGCAGTGAAGGAACAGGGGGCGACTATGGCTACACCTTC.

This clonotype occurred once. This chain joins TRBV5-4 and TRBJ1-2; D not certain. Deletions cut 4 bases from V and 0 bases from J, with 13 bases between. CDR1 is SGHNT and CDR2 is YYREEE in the germline V gene (reference sequence). This CDR3 has 15 residues. The CDR3 DNA follows: TGTGCCAGCAGCCCCGCGACCGACTCTAACTATGGCTACACCTTC. Translating it yields CASSPATDSNYGYTF.

The rearrangement joins TRBV20-1 to TRBJ2-5, with D maybe TRBD2 (5 bases). Trimming took off 3 bases at V and 3 bases at J, with 8 bases between the two ends. This CDR3 comprises 12 residues. The germline gives CDR1 DFQATT, CDR2 SNEGSKA (reference sequence). The CDR3 sequence: CSASGVEETQYF. CDR3 DNA: TGCAGTGCTAGCGGGGTCGAAGAGACCCAGTACTTC.

This chain connects TRBV19 to TRBJ2-5; D is unresolved. The V end lost 6 bases, the J end lost 1 base, and 12 bases lay between the germline ends. Germline V CDR1 and CDR2: LNHDA, SQIVND (reference sequence). CDR3 size: 14 residues. CDR3: CASSPRGSQETQYF. As DNA, the CDR3 is TGTGCCAGTAGCCCCCGTGGATCCCAAGAGACCCAGTACTTC.

The CDR3 region is CASSRGGDHNEQFF. CDR3 DNA sequence: TGTGCCAGCAGTCGCGGGGGGGATCACAATGAGCAGTTCTTC. The V and J genes are TRBV6-1 and TRBJ2-1, with 9 bases identical to TRBD2. This CDR3 spans 14 amino acids. J gave up 5 bases and V 5 bases, and 4 bases lay outside the gene matches. Germline V CDR1 and CDR2: MNHNS, SASEGT.

The chain carries TRBV12-3 or TRBV12-4 and TRBJ1-1; D not resolved. Trimming stripped 7 bases from V and 7 bases from J, with 16 bases between. The CDR3 runs to 13 residues. The chain's CDR3 is CASTTAEHFEAFF. In DNA form, the CDR3 reads TGTGCCAGCACCACCGCGGAGCATTTTGAAGCTTTCTTT.

This clonotype was observed a few times. The chain uses TRBV20-1 and TRBJ2-7; no definite D call. Trimming took off 6 bases at V and 6 bases at J, with 18 bases between the two ends. CDR3 size: 13 residues. Per germline, CDR1 DFQATT and CDR2 SNEGSKA (reference sequence). CDR3 amino acids: CSAHVAGLSEQYF. For the CDR3, the DNA is TGCAGTGCCCACGTGGCAGGTCTATCCGAGCAGTACTTC.

The genes are TRBV30 and TRBJ1-1, with unresolved D. Germline V gene data show CDR1 as GTSNPN and CDR2 as SVGIG (reference sequence). The germline V and J ends were trimmed by 0 bases and 2 bases, with 16 bases remaining between them. The CDR3 contains 16 residues. The CDR3 spells CAWSVLVSRGNTEAFF. CDR3 bases: TGTGCCTGGAGTGTACTGGTATCGCGAGGAAACACTGAAGCTTTCTTT.

The chain combines TRBV18 with TRBJ1-2; tentative D call: TRBD1 (6 bases). Germline V gives CDR1 KGHSH, CDR2 LQKENI. V was cut by 2 bases and J by 6 bases, with 25 bases left in between. The CDR3 runs 18 residues. CDR3 nucleotides: TGTGCCAGCTCACCAGGCGGGGGGGCCCCGGGCGAGGAGAATGGCTACACCTTC. It encodes CASSPGGGAPGEENGYTF.

This clonotype has only a few counts. The V and J genes are TRBV6-1 and TRBJ1-5, with 9 bases aligning to TRBD1. The length of the CDR3 is 14 residues. Trimming removed 6 bases from V and 6 bases from J; junction bases left unmatched: 6. Germline lookup yields CDR1 MNHNS and CDR2 SASEGT. The CDR3, as DNA: TGTGCCAGCAGCTCTACAGGGGGCGGTCAGCCCCAGCATTTT. As protein: CASSSTGGGQPQHF.

Only a few counts were recorded for this clonotype. The V gene is TRBV24-1, the J gene TRBJ2-5; 10 bases line up with TRBD2. This CDR3 comprises 17 residues. The germline gives CDR1 KGHDR, CDR2 SFDVKD. V gave up 3 bases and J gave up 4 bases; unmatched junction bases: 10. The DNA for the CDR3 is TGTGCCACCAGTGATAATCAAGCGGGGGGGAATGCAGAGACCCAGTACTTC. Encoded protein: CATSDNQAGGNAETQYF.

The chain links TRBV30 to TRBJ2-3; D is unresolved. Trimming left V 0 bases short and J 4 bases short, with 8 bases between. This CDR3 comprises 13 residues. In germline, CDR1 is GTSNPN, CDR2 SVGIG (reference sequence). This CDR3 is CAWSVTPPDTQYF. CDR3 DNA: TGTGCCTGGAGTGTAACCCCTCCAGATACGCAGTATTTT.